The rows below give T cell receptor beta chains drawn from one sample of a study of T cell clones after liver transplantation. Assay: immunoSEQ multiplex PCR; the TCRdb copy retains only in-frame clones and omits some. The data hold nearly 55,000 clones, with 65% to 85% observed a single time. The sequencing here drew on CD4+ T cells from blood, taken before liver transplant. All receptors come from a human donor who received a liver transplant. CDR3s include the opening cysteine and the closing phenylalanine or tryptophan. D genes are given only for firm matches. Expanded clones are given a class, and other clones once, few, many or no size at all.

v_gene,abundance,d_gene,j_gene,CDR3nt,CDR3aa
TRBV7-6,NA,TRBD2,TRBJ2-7,TGTGCCAGCAGCTTAGAAGTAGCGGGCTACGAGCAGTACTTC,CASSLEVAGYEQYF
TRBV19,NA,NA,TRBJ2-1,TGTGCCAGTATAAAGAAGGGCGGGTCCTACAATGAGCAGTTCTTC,CASIKKGGSYNEQFF
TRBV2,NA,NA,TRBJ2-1,TGTGCCAGCAAGGGAAGGGTAGAGCAGTTCTTC,CASKGRVEQFF
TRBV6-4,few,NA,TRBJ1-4,TGTGCCAGCAGTGACTCCAGGGCATTGGGGGAAAAACTGTTTTTT,CASSDSRALGEKLFF
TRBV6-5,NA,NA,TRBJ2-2,TGTGCCAGCAGTTACTTCACCGGGGAGCTGTTTTTT,CASSYFTGELFF
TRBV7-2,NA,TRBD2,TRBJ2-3,TGTGCCAGCAGCTTAACTAGCGGGGGGAGCACAGATACGCAGTATTTT,CASSLTSGGSTDTQYF
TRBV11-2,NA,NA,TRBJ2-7,TGTGCCAGCAGCCGCGGACCTGGAGAGACCTACGAGCAGTACTTC,CASSRGPGETYEQYF
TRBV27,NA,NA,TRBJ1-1,TGTGCCAGCAGTTTATCGAGAGGGAGAGCTTTCTTT,CASSLSRGRAFF
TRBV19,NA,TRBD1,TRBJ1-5,TGTGCCAGTACCCGGGACAGGGAGGGCAATCAGCCCCAGCATTTT,CASTRDREGNQPQHF
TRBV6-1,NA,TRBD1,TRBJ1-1,TGTGCCAGCTGTACAGAGGGGGCCGCCACTGAAGCTTTCTTT,CASCTEGAATEAFF
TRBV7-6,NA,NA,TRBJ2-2,TGTGCCAGCAGCCGGGCCGGGGAGCTGTTTTTT,CASSRAGELFF
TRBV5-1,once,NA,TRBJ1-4,TGCGCCAGCAGCTTGGATGTTCCGGGTGAAAAACTGTTTTTT,CASSLDVPGEKLFF
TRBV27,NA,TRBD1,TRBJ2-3,TGTGCCAGCAGCCCGACGGACAGGGGTATCTCTATCAGTGCGCAGTATTTT,CASSPTDRGISISAQYF
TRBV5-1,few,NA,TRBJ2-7,TGCGCCAGCAGCTTGGGCGGGGCGAGGGGGGACGAGCAGTACTTC,CASSLGGARGDEQYF
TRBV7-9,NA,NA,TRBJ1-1,TGTGCCAGCAGCCCTCCGGTCCTTGAAGCTTTCTTT,CASSPPVLEAFF
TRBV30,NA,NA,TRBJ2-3,TGTGCCTGGACCCAAGGCGACAGCCGCACAGATACGCAGTATTTT,CAWTQGDSRTDTQYF
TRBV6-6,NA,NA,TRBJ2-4,TGTGCCAGCGAAAGAACTACGACAGAAAACATTCAGTACTTC,CASERTTTENIQYF
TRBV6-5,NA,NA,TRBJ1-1,TGTGCCAGCAAAGACCTGGGTACTGAAGCTTTCTTT,CASKDLGTEAFF
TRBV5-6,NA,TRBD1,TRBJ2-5,TGTGCCAGCAGCCTGGGACAGCAAGAGACCCAGTACTTC,CASSLGQQETQYF
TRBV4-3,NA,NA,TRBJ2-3,TGCGCCAGCAGCCAAGAAAGCGTAGGCCTCACAGATACGCAGTATTTT,CASSQESVGLTDTQYF
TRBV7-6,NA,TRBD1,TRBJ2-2,TGTGCCAGCAGCTCGACAGGGCTGAACACCGGGGAGCTGTTTTTT,CASSSTGLNTGELFF
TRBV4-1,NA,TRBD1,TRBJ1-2,TGCGCCAGCAGCCAGGAACAGGGGTCCTATGGCTACACCTTC,CASSQEQGSYGYTF
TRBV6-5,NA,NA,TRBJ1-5,TGTGCCAGCAGAGGACGCCAGGGTATCAATCAGCCCCAGCATTTT,CASRGRQGINQPQHF
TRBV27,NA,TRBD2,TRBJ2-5,TGTGCCAGCAGAATGGGACTAGCGGGAGCAGGGTTTTCAAGAGAGACCCAGTACTTC,CASRMGLAGAGFSRETQYF
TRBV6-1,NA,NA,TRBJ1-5,TGTGCCAGCAGTGAACGGAGCAATCAGCCCCAGCATTTT,CASSERSNQPQHF
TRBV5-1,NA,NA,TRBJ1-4,TGCGCCAGCAGCTTCGGCACCACTAATGAAAAACTGTTTTTT,CASSFGTTNEKLFF
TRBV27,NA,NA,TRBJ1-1,TGTGCCACCGAGGTCCGCAGGGGAACTGAAGCTTTCTTT,CATEVRRGTEAFF
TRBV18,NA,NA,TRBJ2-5,TGTGCCAGCTCATCGTCACAGGGGAGGTTAGAGACCCAGTACTTC,CASSSSQGRLETQYF
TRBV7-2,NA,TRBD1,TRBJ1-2,TGTGCCAGCAGACAAGACAGGGAGTTTCGCGGCTACACCTTC,CASRQDREFRGYTF
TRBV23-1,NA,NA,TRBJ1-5,TGCGCCAGCAGGCTAATAGGCGGCGAGTGTCAGCCCCAGCATTTT,CASRLIGGECQPQHF
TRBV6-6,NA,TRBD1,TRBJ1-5,TGTGCCAGCAGTCGACAGGGGTCCCTTAACAATCAGCCCCAGCATTTT,CASSRQGSLNNQPQHF
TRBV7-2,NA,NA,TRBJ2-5,TGTGCCAGCAGTTTAGAGCCGCAAGAGACCCAGTACTTC,CASSLEPQETQYF
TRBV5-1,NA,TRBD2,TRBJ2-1,TGCGCCAGCAGCGACCAGGGACTAGCGGGGGGGAAGCCCTACAATGAGCAGTTCTTC,CASSDQGLAGGKPYNEQFF
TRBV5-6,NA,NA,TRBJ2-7,TGTGCCAGCAGCTTGCCCCAGGGGCGGCGTATATTC,CASSLPQGRRIF
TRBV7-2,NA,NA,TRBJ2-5,TGTGCCAGCAGCTTAGTGTCCGGGACCCAAGAGACCCAGTACTTC,CASSLVSGTQETQYF
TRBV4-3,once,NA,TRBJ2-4,TGCGCCAGCAGCCATCTGGGCAAAAACATTCAGTACTTC,CASSHLGKNIQYF
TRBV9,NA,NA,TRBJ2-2,TGTGCCAGCAGCCTACGCTTGACAGGGGAGCTGTTTTTT,CASSLRLTGELFF
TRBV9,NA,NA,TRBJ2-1,TGTGCCAGCAGCGTAGCTCCCCTAGCGTTATATTACAATGAGCAGTTCTTC,CASSVAPLALYYNEQFF
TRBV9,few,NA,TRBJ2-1,TGTGCCAGCAGCGTAAGAGGGGTGGATGAGCAGTTCTTC,CASSVRGVDEQFF
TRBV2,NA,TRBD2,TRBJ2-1,TGTGCCAGCAGTGTCGGACTAGCTTCTGAGCAGTTCTTC,CASSVGLASEQFF
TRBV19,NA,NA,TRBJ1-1,TGTGCCAGTAGTACATCTCGGAACACTGAAGCTTTCTTT,CASSTSRNTEAFF
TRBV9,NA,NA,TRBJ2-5,TGTGCCAGCAGCGTAAAGGGTAGCGGCCAAGAGACCCAGTACTTC,CASSVKGSGQETQYF
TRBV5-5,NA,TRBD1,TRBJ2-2,TGTGCCAGCAGCTCTGGGACAGGGAGGACCGGGGAGCTGTTTTTT,CASSSGTGRTGELFF
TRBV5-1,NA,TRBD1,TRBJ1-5,TGCGCCAGCAGCTGGACAGGCAATAGCAATCAGCCCCAGCATTTT,CASSWTGNSNQPQHF
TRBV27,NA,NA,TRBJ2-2,TGTGCCAGCAGTTTACGGACCCCGGGGGAGCTGTTTTTT,CASSLRTPGELFF
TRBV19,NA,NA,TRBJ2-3,TGTGCCAGTACGGGGCGACCCCCCGCAGATACGCAGTATTTT,CASTGRPPADTQYF
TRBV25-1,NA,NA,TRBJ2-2,TGTGCCAGCAGCCCAGAATTCACCGGGGAGCTGTTTTTT,CASSPEFTGELFF
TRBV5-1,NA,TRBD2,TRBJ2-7,TGCGCCAGCAGCATAGGACTAGCGGGGGGTAACGAGCAGTACTTC,CASSIGLAGGNEQYF
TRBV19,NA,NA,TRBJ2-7,TGTGCCAGTAGTAGGGGATTAACCGACAGGATCGGGTACGAGCAGTACTTC,CASSRGLTDRIGYEQYF
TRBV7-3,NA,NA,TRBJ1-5,TGTGCCAGCAGCTTAAAGGGAGGTCAGCCCCAGCATTTT,CASSLKGGQPQHF
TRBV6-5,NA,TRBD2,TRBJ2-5,TGTGCCAGCACCCCAGCGGGAGTGGAGACCCAGTACTTC,CASTPAGVETQYF
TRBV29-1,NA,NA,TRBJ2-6,TGCAGCGTTGAACATCCGTCTGGGGCCAACGTCCTGACTTTC,CSVEHPSGANVLTF
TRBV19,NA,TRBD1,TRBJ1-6,TGTGCCAGTAGTATCACGGACAGGGGGCGTTCACCCCTCCACTTT,CASSITDRGRSPLHF
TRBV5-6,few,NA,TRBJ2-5,TGTGCCAGCAGCTTTTGGGGCCAGACCCAGTACTTC,CASSFWGQTQYF
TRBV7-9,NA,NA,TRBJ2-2,TGTGCCAGCAGCTTGGGGGATCAGGGTTTCGCCGGGGAGCTGTTTTTT,CASSLGDQGFAGELFF
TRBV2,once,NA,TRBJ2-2,TGTGCCAGCACGGGGCAGGCGAAGATCGGGGAGCTGTTTTTT,CASTGQAKIGELFF
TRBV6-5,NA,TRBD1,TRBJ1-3,TGTGCCAGCAGTCGGGACAGGGGGCCTGGAAACACCATATATTTT,CASSRDRGPGNTIYF
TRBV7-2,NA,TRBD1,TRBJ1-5,TGTGCCAGCAGCTTAAGGGGGACAGGGGAATCAAATGATCAGCCCCAGCATTTT,CASSLRGTGESNDQPQHF
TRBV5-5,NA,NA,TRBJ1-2,TGTGCCAGCAGCTTGTCTCATAACTATGGCTACACCTTC,CASSLSHNYGYTF
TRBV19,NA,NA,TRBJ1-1,TGTGCCAGTAGGCTAATAGGGGAGGAAGACACTGAAGCTTTCTTT,CASRLIGEEDTEAFF